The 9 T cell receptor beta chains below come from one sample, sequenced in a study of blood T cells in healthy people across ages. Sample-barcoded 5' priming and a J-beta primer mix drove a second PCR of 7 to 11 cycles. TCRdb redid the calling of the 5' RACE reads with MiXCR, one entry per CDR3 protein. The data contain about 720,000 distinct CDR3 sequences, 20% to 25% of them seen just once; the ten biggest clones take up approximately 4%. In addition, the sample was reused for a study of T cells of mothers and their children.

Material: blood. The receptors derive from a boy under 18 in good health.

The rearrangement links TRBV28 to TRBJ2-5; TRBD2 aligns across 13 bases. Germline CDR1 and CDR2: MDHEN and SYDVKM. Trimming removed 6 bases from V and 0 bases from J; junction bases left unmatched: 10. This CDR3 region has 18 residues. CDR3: CASSGRLAGGLYQETQYF. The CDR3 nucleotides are TGTGCCAGCAGCGGACGACTAGCGGGAGGCTTATACCAAGAGACCCAGTACTTC.

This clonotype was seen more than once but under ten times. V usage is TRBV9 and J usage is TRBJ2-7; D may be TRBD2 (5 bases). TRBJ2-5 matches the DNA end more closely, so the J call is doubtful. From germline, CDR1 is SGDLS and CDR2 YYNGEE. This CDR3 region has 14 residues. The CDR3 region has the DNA TGTGCCAGCAGCCCACCCGGGATCATGGAGACCCAGTACTTC. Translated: CASSPPGIMETQYF.

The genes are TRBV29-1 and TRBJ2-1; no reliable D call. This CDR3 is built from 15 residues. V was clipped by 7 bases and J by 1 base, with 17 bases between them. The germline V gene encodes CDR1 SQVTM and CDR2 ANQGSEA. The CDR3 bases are TGCAGCGCCGCTCCGGTAACAAGGTCCTACAATGAGCAGTTCTTC. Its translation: CSAAPVTRSYNEQFF.

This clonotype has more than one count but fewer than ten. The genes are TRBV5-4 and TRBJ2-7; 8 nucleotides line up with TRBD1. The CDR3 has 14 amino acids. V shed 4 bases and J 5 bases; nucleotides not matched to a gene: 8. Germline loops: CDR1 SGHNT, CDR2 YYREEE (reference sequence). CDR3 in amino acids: CASSLRTGHHEQYF. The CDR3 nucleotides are TGTGCCAGCAGCCTACGGACAGGGCACCACGAGCAGTACTTC.

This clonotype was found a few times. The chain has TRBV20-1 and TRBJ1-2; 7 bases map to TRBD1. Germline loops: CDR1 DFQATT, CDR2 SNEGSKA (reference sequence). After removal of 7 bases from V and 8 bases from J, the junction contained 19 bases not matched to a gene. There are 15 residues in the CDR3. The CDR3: CSVASPDQGVKGYTF. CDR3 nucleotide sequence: TGCAGTGTCGCGTCCCCCGACCAGGGGGTGAAGGGCTACACCTTC.

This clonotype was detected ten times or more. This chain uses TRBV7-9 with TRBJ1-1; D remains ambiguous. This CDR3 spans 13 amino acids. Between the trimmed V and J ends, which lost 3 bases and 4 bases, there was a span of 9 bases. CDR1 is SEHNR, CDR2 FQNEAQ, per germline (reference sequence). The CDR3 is CASSLGLGTEAFF. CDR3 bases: TGTGCCAGCAGCTTGGGGTTAGGCACTGAAGCTTTCTTT.

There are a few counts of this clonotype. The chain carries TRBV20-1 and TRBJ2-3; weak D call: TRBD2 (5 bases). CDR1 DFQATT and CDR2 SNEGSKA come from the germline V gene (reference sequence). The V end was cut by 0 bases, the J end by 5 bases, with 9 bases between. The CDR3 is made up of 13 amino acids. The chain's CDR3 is CSARERVGDTQYF. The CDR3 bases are TGCAGTGCTAGAGAGAGGGTTGGAGATACGCAGTATTTT.

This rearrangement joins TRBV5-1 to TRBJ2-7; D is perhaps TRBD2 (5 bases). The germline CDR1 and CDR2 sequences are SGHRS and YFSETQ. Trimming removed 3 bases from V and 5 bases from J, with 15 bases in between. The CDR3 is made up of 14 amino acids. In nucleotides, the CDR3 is TGCGCCAGCAGCTCGGACTTCAAACCCCACGAGCAGTACTTC. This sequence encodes CASSSDFKPHEQYF.

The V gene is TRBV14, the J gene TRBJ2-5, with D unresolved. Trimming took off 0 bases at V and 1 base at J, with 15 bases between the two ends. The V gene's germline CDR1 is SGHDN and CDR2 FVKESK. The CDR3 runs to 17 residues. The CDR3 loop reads CASSQDWGYGLQETQYF. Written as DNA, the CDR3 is TGTGCCAGCAGCCAAGATTGGGGATACGGTCTCCAAGAGACCCAGTACTTC.